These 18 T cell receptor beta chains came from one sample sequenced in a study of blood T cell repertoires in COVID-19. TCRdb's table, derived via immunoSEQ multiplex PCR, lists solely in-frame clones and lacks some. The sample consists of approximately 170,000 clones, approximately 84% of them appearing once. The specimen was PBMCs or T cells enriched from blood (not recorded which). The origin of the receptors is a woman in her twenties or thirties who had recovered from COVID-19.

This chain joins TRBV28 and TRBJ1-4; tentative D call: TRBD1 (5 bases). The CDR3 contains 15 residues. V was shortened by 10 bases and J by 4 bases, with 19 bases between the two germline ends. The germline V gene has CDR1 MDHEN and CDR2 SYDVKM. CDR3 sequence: CATTLRGVLNEKLFF. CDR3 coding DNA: TGTGCCACCACCCTACGGGGGGTGCTTAATGAAAAACTGTTTTTT.

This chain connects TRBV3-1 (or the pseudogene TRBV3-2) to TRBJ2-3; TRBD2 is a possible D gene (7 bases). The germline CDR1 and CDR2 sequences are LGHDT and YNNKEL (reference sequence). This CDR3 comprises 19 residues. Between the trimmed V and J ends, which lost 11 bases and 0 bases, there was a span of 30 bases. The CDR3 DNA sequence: TGTGCCCGCTGGGGGCGGGGGCCCGGGAGTTGGTGGAGCACAGATACGCAGTATTTT. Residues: CARWGRGPGSWWSTDTQYF.

The CDR3 protein is CASKVAKNTEAFF. The CDR3 DNA follows: TGTGCCAGCAAAGTAGCGAAGAACACTGAAGCTTTCTTT. The chain employs TRBV3-1 (or the pseudogene TRBV3-2) and TRBJ1-1; D not certain. The germline gives CDR1 LGHDT, CDR2 YNNKEL (reference sequence). This CDR3 is built from 13 residues. Between the trimmed V and J ends, which lost 7 bases and 1 base, there was a span of 10 bases.

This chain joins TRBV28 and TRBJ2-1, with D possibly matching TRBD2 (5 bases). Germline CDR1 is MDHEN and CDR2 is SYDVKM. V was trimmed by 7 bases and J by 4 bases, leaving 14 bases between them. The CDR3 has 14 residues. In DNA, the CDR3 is TGTGCCAGCACCTTGGGGAGACTTTACAATGAGCAGTTCTTC. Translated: CASTLGRLYNEQFF.

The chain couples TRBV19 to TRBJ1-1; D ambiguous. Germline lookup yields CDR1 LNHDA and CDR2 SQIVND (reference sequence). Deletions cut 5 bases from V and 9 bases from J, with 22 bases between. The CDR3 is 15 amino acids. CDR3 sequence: CASSAGPLPGGKAFF. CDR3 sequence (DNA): TGTGCCAGTAGTGCAGGACCCCTACCCGGCGGGAAAGCTTTCTTT.

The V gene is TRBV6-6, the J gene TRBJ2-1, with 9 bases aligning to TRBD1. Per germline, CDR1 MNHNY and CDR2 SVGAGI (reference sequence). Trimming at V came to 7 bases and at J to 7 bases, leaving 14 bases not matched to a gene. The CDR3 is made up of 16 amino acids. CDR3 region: CASKQSTDRGGNEQFF. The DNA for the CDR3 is TGTGCCAGCAAACAATCCACGGACAGGGGCGGGAATGAGCAGTTCTTC.

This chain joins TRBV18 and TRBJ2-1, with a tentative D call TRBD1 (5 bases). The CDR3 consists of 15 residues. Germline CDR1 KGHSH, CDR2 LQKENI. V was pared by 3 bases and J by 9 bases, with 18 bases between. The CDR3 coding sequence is TGTGCCAGCTCACCGGGTGGACACGTCAGTAGTGAGCAGTTCTTC. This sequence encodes CASSPGGHVSSEQFF. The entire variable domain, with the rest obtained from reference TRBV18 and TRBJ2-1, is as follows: NAGVMQNPRHLVRRRGQEARLRCSPMKGHSHVYWYRQLPEEGLKFMVYLQKENIIDESGMPKERFSAEFPKEGPSILRIQQVVRGDSAAYFCASSPGGHVSSEQFFGPGTRLTVL.

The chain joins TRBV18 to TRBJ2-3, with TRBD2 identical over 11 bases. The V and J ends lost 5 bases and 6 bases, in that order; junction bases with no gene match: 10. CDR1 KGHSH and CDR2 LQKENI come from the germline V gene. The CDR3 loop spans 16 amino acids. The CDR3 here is CASSSSIAGGPDTQYF. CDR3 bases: TGTGCCAGCTCATCGAGTATAGCGGGGGGGCCGGATACGCAGTATTTT.

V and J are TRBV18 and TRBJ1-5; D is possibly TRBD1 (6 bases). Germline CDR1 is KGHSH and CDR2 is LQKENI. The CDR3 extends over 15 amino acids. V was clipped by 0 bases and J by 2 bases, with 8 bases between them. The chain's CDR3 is CASSPPGAGNQPQHF. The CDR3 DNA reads TGTGCCAGCTCACCACCGGGGGCTGGCAATCAGCCCCAGCATTTT.

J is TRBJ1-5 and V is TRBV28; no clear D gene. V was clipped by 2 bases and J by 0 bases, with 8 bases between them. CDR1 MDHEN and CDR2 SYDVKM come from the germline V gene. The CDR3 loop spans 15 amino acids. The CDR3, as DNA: TGTGCCAGCAGTTTAATTCACGGTAGCAATCAGCCCCAGCATTTT. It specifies CASSLIHGSNQPQHF.

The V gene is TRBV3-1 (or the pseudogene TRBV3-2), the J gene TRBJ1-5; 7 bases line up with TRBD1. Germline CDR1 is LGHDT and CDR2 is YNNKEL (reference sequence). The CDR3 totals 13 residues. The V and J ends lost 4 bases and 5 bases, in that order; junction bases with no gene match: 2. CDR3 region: CASSRDRDQPQHF. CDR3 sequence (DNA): TGTGCCAGCAGCCGGGACAGAGATCAGCCCCAGCATTTT.

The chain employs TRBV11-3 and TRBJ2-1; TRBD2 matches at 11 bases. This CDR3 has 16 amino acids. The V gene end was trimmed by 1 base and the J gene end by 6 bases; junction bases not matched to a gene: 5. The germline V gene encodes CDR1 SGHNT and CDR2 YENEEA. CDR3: CASSLGLAGGFNEQFF. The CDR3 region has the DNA TGTGCCAGCAGCTTAGGCCTAGCGGGAGGATTCAATGAGCAGTTCTTC.

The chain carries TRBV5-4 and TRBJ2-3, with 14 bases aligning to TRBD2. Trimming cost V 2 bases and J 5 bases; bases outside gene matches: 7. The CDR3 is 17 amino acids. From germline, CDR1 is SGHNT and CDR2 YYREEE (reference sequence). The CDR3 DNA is TGTGCCAGCAGCTTCTCACGACTAGCGGGAGGGATAGATACGCAGTATTTT. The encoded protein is CASSFSRLAGGIDTQYF.

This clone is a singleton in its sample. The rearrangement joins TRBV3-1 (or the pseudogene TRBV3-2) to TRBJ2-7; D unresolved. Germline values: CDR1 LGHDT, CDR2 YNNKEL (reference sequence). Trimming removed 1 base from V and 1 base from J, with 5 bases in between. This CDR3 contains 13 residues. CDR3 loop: CASSQGPSYEQYV. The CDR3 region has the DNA TGTGCCAGCAGCCAAGGGCCGTCCTACGAGCAGTACGTC.

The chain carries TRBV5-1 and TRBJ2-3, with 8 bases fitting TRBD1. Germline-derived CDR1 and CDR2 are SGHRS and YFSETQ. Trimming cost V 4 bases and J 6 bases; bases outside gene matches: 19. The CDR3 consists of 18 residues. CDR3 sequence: CASSIDRGFSGSRDTQYF. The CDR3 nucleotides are TGCGCCAGCAGCATTGACAGGGGATTTAGCGGTAGCCGGGATACGCAGTATTTT.

The CDR3 bases are TGTGCCAGCAGCTACGGACAGAATCAGCCCCAGCATTTT. It yields the protein CASSYGQNQPQHF. J is TRBJ1-5 and V is TRBV5-8, with a weak D call TRBD1 (6 bases). The CDR3 consists of 13 residues. V lost 3 bases to trimming and J lost 4 bases, with 8 bases between them. The V gene's germline CDR1 is SGHTS and CDR2 YDEGEE.

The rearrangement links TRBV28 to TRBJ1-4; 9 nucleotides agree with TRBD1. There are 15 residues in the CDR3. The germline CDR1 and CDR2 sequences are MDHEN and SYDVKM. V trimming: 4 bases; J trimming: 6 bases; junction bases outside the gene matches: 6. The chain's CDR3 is CASSWGTGGDEKLFF. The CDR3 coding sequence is TGTGCCAGCAGTTGGGGTACAGGGGGCGATGAAAAACTGTTTTTT.

The chain's CDR3 is CASSINPTSGPSTDTQYF. The CDR3 nucleotides are TGTGCCAGTAGTATTAATCCCACTAGCGGACCTAGCACAGATACGCAGTATTTT. The V and J genes are TRBV19 and TRBJ2-3; 8 bases line up with TRBD2. The CDR3 length is 18 residues. Germline CDR1 reads LNHDA; CDR2 reads SQIVND (reference sequence). V was clipped by 3 bases and J by 0 bases; unmatched bases: 11. The full variable domain, its missing parts supplied by reference TRBV19 and TRBJ2-3, is DGGITQSPKYLFRKEGQNVTLSCEQNLNHDAMYWYRQDPGQGLRLIYYSQIVNDFQKGDIAEGYSVSREKKESFPLTVTSAQKNPTAFYLCASSINPTSGPSTDTQYFGPGTRLTVL.